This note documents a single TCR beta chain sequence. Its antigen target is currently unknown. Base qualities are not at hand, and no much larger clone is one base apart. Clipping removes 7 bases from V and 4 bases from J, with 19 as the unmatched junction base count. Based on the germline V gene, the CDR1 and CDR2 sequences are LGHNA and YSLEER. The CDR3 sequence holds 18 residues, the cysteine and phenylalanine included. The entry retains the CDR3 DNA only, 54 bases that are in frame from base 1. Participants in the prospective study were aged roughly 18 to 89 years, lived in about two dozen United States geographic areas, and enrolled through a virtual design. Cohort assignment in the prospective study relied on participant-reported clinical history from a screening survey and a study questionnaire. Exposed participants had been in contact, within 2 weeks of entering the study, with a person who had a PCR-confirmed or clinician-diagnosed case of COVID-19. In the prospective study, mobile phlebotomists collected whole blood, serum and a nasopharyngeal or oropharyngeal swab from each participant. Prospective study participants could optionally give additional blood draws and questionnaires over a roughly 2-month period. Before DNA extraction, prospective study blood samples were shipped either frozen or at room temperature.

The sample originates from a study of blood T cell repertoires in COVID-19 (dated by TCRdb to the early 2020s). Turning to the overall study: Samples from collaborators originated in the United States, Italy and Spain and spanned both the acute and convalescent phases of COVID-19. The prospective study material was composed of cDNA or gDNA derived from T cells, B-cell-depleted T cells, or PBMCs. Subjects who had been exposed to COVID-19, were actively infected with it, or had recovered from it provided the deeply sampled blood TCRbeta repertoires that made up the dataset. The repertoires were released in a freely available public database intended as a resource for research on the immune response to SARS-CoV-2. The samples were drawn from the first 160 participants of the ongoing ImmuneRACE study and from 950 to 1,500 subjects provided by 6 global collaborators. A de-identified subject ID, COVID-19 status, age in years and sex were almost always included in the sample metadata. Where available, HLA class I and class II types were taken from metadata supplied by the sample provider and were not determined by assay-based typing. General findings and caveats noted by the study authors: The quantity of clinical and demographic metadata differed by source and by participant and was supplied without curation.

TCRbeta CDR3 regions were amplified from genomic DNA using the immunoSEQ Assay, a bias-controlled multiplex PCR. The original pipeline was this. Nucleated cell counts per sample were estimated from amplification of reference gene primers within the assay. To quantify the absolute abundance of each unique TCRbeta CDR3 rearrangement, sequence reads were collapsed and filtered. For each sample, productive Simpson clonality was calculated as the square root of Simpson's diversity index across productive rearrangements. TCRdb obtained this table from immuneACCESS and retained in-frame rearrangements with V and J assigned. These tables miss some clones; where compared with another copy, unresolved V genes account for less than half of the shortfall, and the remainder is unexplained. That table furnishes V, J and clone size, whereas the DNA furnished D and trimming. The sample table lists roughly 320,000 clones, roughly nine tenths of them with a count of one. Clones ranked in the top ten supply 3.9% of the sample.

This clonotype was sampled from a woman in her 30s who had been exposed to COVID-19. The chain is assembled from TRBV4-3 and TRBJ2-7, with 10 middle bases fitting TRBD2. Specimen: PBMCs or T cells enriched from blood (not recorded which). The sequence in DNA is TGCGCCAGCACACACCAAGCAGACTCCGGGACTAGCGCTTACGAGCAGTACTTC. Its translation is CASTHQADSGTSAYEQYF.